These 2 T cell receptor beta chains were sequenced from one sample in a study of blood T cell repertoires in COVID-19. Profiling relied on immunoSEQ multiplex PCR, and the TCRdb table lists in-frame clones only, not all of them. Of under 200,000 clones listed, 84% are singletons. The sequenced material came from peripheral blood. Source of these receptors: an older woman with COVID-19, enrolled during active disease.

This rearrangement joins TRBV27 to TRBJ1-1, with 8 bases aligning to TRBD1. There are 15 residues in the CDR3. V was pared by 5 bases and J by 3 bases, with 8 bases of the junction left unmatched. The germline CDR1 and CDR2 sequences are MNHEY and SMNVEV (reference sequence). The CDR3 DNA is TGTGCCAGCAGTCTCTACCCGGGACAGGACACTGAAGCTTTCTTT. It codes for CASSLYPGQDTEAFF.

This clone was counted a single time. The chain combines TRBV5-1 with TRBJ2-7; 9 bases align to TRBD2. The CDR3 extends over 17 amino acids. Germline CDR1 reads SGHRS; CDR2 reads YFSETQ. J lost 2 bases, V lost 3 bases, and 12 bases had no gene match. CDR3: CASSSEAPSGKTYEQYF. CDR3 DNA: TGCGCCAGCAGCTCCGAGGCCCCTAGCGGGAAGACCTACGAGCAGTACTTC.